The next 15 T cell receptor beta chains were all read from a single sample in a study of molecular identifiers for immune sequencing clone quantification (dated by TCRdb to 2016 to 2019). To prepare the library, PCR was applied. Sequencing took place on a NextSeq 500. TCRdb handled the public reads itself, with Q25 trimming in fastp and clone calling in MiXCR, and kept productive beta chains. Every entry covers one CDR3 protein and lists the most common genes and DNA from its rows. The sample records nearly 650,000 distinct CDR3 sequences, 25% of which are singletons. The top ten constitute 0.75% to 0.8% of the sample. Sample: naive CD8+ T cells from blood, with Jurkat cell RNA spiked in. The intended sense of this specimen's cell subset or site label: FACS-sorted CD8+CD4-CCR7+CD45RA+ naive T cells. The source is a human donor in good health. Some libraries in this study had Jurkat cell RNA spiked in.

The V and J genes are TRBV6-2 or TRBV6-3 and TRBJ2-6, with D unresolved. CDR1 and CDR2 (germline): MNHEY, SVGEGT. V shed 10 bases and J shed 4 bases, with 17 bases lying between them. CDR3 length: 15 residues. CDR3 sequence: CANTTSAWGANVLTF. Written as DNA, the CDR3 is TGTGCCAACACCACATCTGCTTGGGGGGCCAACGTCCTGACTTTC.

Many counts were recorded for this clonotype. V usage is TRBV7-8 and J usage is TRBJ2-3; 7 bases are a match to TRBD2. Looked up from germline, CDR1 is SGHVS and CDR2 is FQNEAQ. The CDR3 spans 16 residues. J gave up 0 bases and V 2 bases, and 5 bases lay outside the gene matches. CDR3 amino acids: CASSLIFSGSTDTQYF. The DNA of the CDR3 is TGTGCCAGCAGCTTAATCTTTAGCGGGAGCACAGATACGCAGTATTTT.

At least ten counts were recorded for this clonotype. The J gene is TRBJ1-1, the V gene TRBV6-5; unclear D gene. The CDR3 has 16 residues. CDR1 is MNHEY, CDR2 SVGAGI, per germline. V was trimmed by 2 bases and J by 0 bases, leaving 13 bases between them. The CDR3 nucleotides read TGTGCCAGCAGTTACGAACCAGGTATATTGAACACTGAAGCTTTCTTT. Translation gives CASSYEPGILNTEAFF.

J is TRBJ2-1 and V is TRBV4-1; TRBD2 aligns across 8 bases. The CDR3 runs 13 residues. The V gene end was trimmed by 0 bases and the J gene end by 10 bases; junction bases not matched to a gene: 2. CDR1 and CDR2 from the germline V gene are MGHRA and YSYEKL. CDR3 sequence (DNA): TGCGCCAGCAGCCAAGATCGACTAGCGGAGCAGTTCTTC. The encoded protein is CASSQDRLAEQFF.

The chain is built from TRBV9 and TRBJ2-7; D gene uncertain. Looked up from germline, CDR1 is SGDLS and CDR2 is YYNGEE. The germline V and J ends were trimmed by 4 bases and 5 bases, with 10 bases remaining between them. The CDR3 runs 12 residues. CDR3 sequence (DNA): TGTGCCAGCAGCTCTAAGGATCACGAGCAGTACTTC. As protein: CASSSKDHEQYF.

This clonotype was recorded at least ten times. The chain recombines TRBV13 with TRBJ1-2; TRBD1 matches at 7 bases. The CDR3 totals 14 residues. V gave up 5 bases and J gave up 1 base; unmatched junction bases: 4. CDR1 and CDR2 (germline): PRHDT, FYEKMQ (reference sequence). This CDR3 is CASSTGQNNYGYTF. DNA of the CDR3: TGTGCCAGCAGCACGGGACAGAATAACTATGGCTACACCTTC.

In its sample, this clonotype was seen a few times. In DNA form, the CDR3 reads TGCGCCAGCAGCCAAGCGACAGGGGCAGGAAACACCATATATTTT. Protein product: CASSQATGAGNTIYF. This chain links TRBV4-3 with TRBJ1-3; TRBD1 matches 8 bases. Germline loops: CDR1 LGHNA, CDR2 YSLEER. The CDR3 spans 15 residues. The trim removed 1 base at V and 4 bases at J, leaving 3 bases unmatched.

This clonotype has more than one count but fewer than ten. A much larger clone differs from this one at a single base, so this may be a read error. V gene TRBV28 combines with J gene TRBJ2-5; 7 positions agree with TRBD1. In germline, CDR1 is MDHEN, CDR2 SYDVKM. Unmatched junction bases numbered 12, after V lost 7 bases and J lost 4 bases. The CDR3 is 15 residues long. The CDR3 region has the DNA TGTGCCAGCAAGGAGGCCAGGGGGAATTCAGAGACCCAGTACTTC. Residues: CASKEARGNSETQYF.

The table lists this clonotype with many counts. The genes are TRBV5-1 and TRBJ2-5, with 8 bases identical to TRBD1. Looked up from germline, CDR1 is SGHRS and CDR2 is YFSETQ. The J segment lost 3 bases and the V segment lost 2 bases, leaving 6 bases of the junction unmatched. CDR3 size: 15 residues. For the CDR3, the DNA is TGCGCCAGCAGCTTTACGACAGGGGATAAAGAGACCCAGTACTTC. As protein: CASSFTTGDKETQYF.

This clonotype was detected many times. This CDR3 reads CASSFKPASFDQPQHF. CDR3 DNA: TGTGCCAGCAGTTTTAAGCCGGCTTCTTTTGATCAGCCCCAGCATTTT. The V gene is TRBV28, the J gene TRBJ1-5; D not resolved. The CDR3 has 16 amino acids. CDR1 and CDR2 from the germline V gene are MDHEN and SYDVKM. Trimming stripped 3 bases from V and 5 bases from J, with 17 bases between.

Concerning this clonotype: A read error may account for a junction end that differs from germline. This chain joins TRBV25-1 and TRBJ2-6; TRBD1 might be the D (6 bases). The CDR3 totals 17 residues. From germline, CDR1 is MGHDK and CDR2 SYGVNS. CDR3 sequence (DNA): TGTGCCAGCAGTAATCGGGACACCTTCTCTGGGACCAACGTCCTGACTTTC. It codes for CASSNRDTFSGTNVLTF. Full variable domain (rest looked up from reference TRBV25-1 and TRBJ2-6): EADIYQTPRYLVIGTGKKITLECSQTMGHDKMYWYQQDPGMELHLIHYSYGVNSTEKGDLSSESTVSRIRTEHFPLTLESARPSHTSQYLCASSNRDTFSGTNVLTFGAGSRLTVL.

The CDR3: CASRSARPIDGPDTQYF. CDR3 in DNA: TGTGCCAGCCGCTCGGCCCGCCCGATCGATGGCCCCGATACGCAGTATTTT. The rearrangement links TRBV9 to TRBJ2-3, with D uncertain. The V gene lost 7 bases and the J gene lost 6 bases, with 27 bases spanning the gap. CDR1 is SGDLS and CDR2 is YYNGEE in the germline V gene. The CDR3 extends over 17 amino acids.

Comment on this clonotype: This may stem from a read error, because a much larger clone lies one nucleotide away. V gene TRBV20-1 combines with J gene TRBJ1-5; D is ambiguous. In germline, CDR1 is DFQATT, CDR2 SNEGSKA (reference sequence). This CDR3 spans 14 amino acids. Trimming pared 8 bases from V and 0 bases from J, leaving 14 bases between. This CDR3 reads CSTNSRDSNQPQHF. CDR3 DNA sequence: TGCAGTACTAACAGCAGAGATAGCAATCAGCCCCAGCATTTT.

This clonotype was recorded at least ten times. The V gene is TRBV7-9, the J gene TRBJ2-4; D might be TRBD2 (6 bases). Trimming pared 5 bases from V and 4 bases from J, leaving 15 bases between. The germline V gene encodes CDR1 SEHNR and CDR2 FQNEAQ (reference sequence). This CDR3 contains 15 residues. CDR3 residues: CASSHASGGKNIQYF. In DNA form, the CDR3 reads TGTGCCAGCAGCCATGCGAGCGGAGGGAAAAACATTCAGTACTTC.

This rearrangement joins TRBV4-3 to TRBJ2-7; D gene uncertain. Germline V lookup: CDR1 LGHNA, CDR2 YSLEER. CDR3 length equals 15 residues. The V and J ends lost 0 bases and 2 bases respectively, with 11 bases between them. CDR3 in DNA: TGCGCCAGCAGCCAAGATCGGCTCAGTACCTACGAGCAGTACTTC. Amino acid sequence: CASSQDRLSTYEQYF.